This is a list of T cell receptor beta chains from one sample in a study of blood T cell repertoires in COVID-19. Method: immunoSEQ multiplex PCR; TCRdb's copy keeps in-frame clones and lacks some. The table has some 64,000 clones, approximately 79% seen once. The specimen sequenced was peripheral blood. These receptors all stem from a woman over 75 with active or convalescent COVID-19. CDR3s include the opening cysteine and the closing phenylalanine or tryptophan.

V gene: TRBV5-3
CDR3 length: 16
J gene: TRBJ1-2
CDR3 protein: CARSTHPKTGNYGYTF

V gene: TRBV7-9
CDR3 length: 18
J gene: TRBJ1-1
CDR3 protein: CASSLGATGGSRGTEAFF

V gene: TRBV5-4
CDR3 length: 13
J gene: TRBJ1-1
CDR3 protein: CASSGGLNTEAFF

V gene: TRBV6-6
CDR3 length: 13
J gene: TRBJ1-1
CDR3 protein: CASSRQVNTEAFF

V gene: TRBV20-1
CDR3 length: 11
J gene: TRBJ2-7
CDR3 protein: CSTGQGYEQYF

V gene: TRBV2
CDR3 length: 14
J gene: TRBJ1-2
CDR3 protein: CASSPRGQSYGYTF

V gene: TRBV6-1
CDR3 length: 16
J gene: TRBJ1-2
CDR3 protein: CASSENLGIRSYGYTF

V gene: TRBV9
CDR3 length: 13
J gene: TRBJ1-2
CDR3 protein: CASSAGGGYGYTF

V gene: TRBV2
CDR3 length: 15
J gene: TRBJ1-4
CDR3 protein: CASGPMRATNEKLFF

V gene: TRBV7-6
CDR3 length: 12
J gene: TRBJ1-1
CDR3 protein: CASSDDRTEAFF

V gene: TRBV6-5
CDR3 length: 15
J gene: TRBJ2-5
CDR3 protein: CASSYSIVRGETQYF

V gene: TRBV12-5
CDR3 length: 20
J gene: TRBJ2-2
CDR3 protein: CASGSPSTTSGESSGGELFF

V gene: TRBV29-1
CDR3 length: 15
J gene: TRBJ1-2
CDR3 protein: CSVEERRRSNYGYTF

V gene: TRBV2
CDR3 length: 11
J gene: TRBJ2-1
CDR3 protein: CASTIRGEQFF

V gene: TRBV2
CDR3 length: 14
J gene: TRBJ1-5
CDR3 protein: CASSYRGRGQPQHF

V gene: TRBV13
CDR3 length: 15
J gene: TRBJ1-5
CDR3 protein: CASSLGQGAIQPQHF

V gene: TRBV6-1
CDR3 length: 17
J gene: TRBJ1-3
CDR3 protein: CASSEGTGDLSGNTIYF

V gene: TRBV30
CDR3 length: 12
J gene: TRBJ2-7
CDR3 protein: CAWTAGGYEQYF

V gene: TRBV6-5
CDR3 length: 14
J gene: TRBJ1-6
CDR3 protein: CASSFGQEGAPLHF

V gene: TRBV15
CDR3 length: 16
J gene: TRBJ2-1
CDR3 protein: CATSFLMTGGVREQFF

V gene: TRBV19
CDR3 length: 13
J gene: TRBJ1-1
CDR3 protein: CASSIGQNTEAFF

V gene: TRBV10-2
CDR3 length: 14
J gene: TRBJ2-7
CDR3 protein: CASREPGATQEQYF

V gene: TRBV4-1
CDR3 length: 15
J gene: TRBJ2-5
CDR3 protein: CASSQGRATGETQYF

V gene: TRBV30
CDR3 length: 13
J gene: TRBJ1-2
CDR3 protein: CAWGTGAPYGYTF

V gene: TRBV6-1
CDR3 length: 15
J gene: TRBJ2-7
CDR3 protein: CASSEQGRASYEQYF

V gene: TRBV25-1
CDR3 length: 16
J gene: TRBJ2-7
CDR3 protein: CASSQPGTTSSYEQYF

V gene: TRBV6-1
CDR3 length: 11
J gene: TRBJ2-7
CDR3 protein: CASSEGGEQYF

V gene: TRBV28
CDR3 length: 14
J gene: TRBJ1-6
CDR3 protein: CASSTPGGYSPLHF

V gene: TRBV11-2
CDR3 length: 18
J gene: TRBJ2-1
CDR3 protein: CASSFRARSGPGYNEQFF

V gene: TRBV19
CDR3 length: 16
J gene: TRBJ1-2
CDR3 protein: CASSREGGIIDYGYTF

V gene: TRBV7-2
CDR3 length: 14
J gene: TRBJ1-1
CDR3 protein: CASSQRGRDTEAFF

V gene: TRBV6-5
CDR3 length: 13
J gene: TRBJ1-5
CDR3 protein: CASSFGSNQPQHF

V gene: TRBV10-3
CDR3 length: 17
J gene: TRBJ1-3
CDR3 protein: CAISDPSIRVPGNTIYF

V gene: TRBV27
CDR3 length: 17
J gene: TRBJ1-2
CDR3 protein: CASLPKGGIDSNYGYTF

V gene: TRBV4-1
CDR3 length: 18
J gene: TRBJ1-6
CDR3 protein: CASSQDRQAGGRDSPLHF

V gene: TRBV6-1
CDR3 length: 17
J gene: TRBJ2-5
CDR3 protein: CASSEGSPQGTRETQYF

V gene: TRBV10-1
CDR3 length: 19
J gene: TRBJ1-1
CDR3 protein: CASSGASGGLYTVNTEAFF

V gene: TRBV13
CDR3 length: 16
J gene: TRBJ2-1
CDR3 protein: CASSLPGLAGGGEQFF

V gene: TRBV28
CDR3 length: 12
J gene: TRBJ1-1
CDR3 protein: CASSSTNSNAFF

V gene: TRBV5-4
CDR3 length: 16
J gene: TRBJ2-7
CDR3 protein: CASSLQGERGQRKQYF

V gene: TRBV2
CDR3 length: 14
J gene: TRBJ2-3
CDR3 protein: CAREGDYSTDTQYF

V gene: TRBV6-5
CDR3 length: 14
J gene: TRBJ1-2
CDR3 protein: CASTRGGGLYGYTF

V gene: TRBV11-2
CDR3 length: 16
J gene: TRBJ1-2
CDR3 protein: CASSLVGGAFNYGYTF

V gene: TRBV7-3
CDR3 length: 17
J gene: TRBJ1-6
CDR3 protein: CASSATGQGGINSPLHF

V gene: TRBV11-2
CDR3 length: 15
J gene: TRBJ1-1
CDR3 protein: CASSLHQGVGTEAFF

V gene: TRBV5-1
CDR3 length: 16
J gene: TRBJ1-6
CDR3 protein: CASSPQGPHENSPLHF

V gene: TRBV5-1
CDR3 length: 14
J gene: TRBJ1-1
CDR3 protein: CASSLSGEGTEAFF